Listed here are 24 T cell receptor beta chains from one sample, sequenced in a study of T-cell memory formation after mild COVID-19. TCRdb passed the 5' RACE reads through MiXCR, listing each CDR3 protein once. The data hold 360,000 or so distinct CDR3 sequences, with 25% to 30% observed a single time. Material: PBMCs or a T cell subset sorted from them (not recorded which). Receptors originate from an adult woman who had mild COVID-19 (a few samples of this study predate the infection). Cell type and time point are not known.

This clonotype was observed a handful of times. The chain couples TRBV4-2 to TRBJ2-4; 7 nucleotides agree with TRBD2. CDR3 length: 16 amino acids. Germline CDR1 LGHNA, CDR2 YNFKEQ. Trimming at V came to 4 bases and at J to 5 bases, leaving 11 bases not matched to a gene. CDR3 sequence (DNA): TGTGCCAGCAGCCCGTCACTGAGCGGGGTAGAAAACATTCAGTACTTC. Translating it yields CASSPSLSGVENIQYF.

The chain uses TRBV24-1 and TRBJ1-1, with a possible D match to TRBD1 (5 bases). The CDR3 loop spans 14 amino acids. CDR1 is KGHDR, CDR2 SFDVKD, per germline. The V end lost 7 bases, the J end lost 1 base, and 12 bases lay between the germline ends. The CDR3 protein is CATRAGWGNTEAFF. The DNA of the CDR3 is TGTGCCACCAGGGCAGGGTGGGGGAACACTGAAGCTTTCTTT.

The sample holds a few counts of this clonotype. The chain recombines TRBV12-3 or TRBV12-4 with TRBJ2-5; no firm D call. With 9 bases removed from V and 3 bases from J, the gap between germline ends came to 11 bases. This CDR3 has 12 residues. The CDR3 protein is CASSDLEETQYF. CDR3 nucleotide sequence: TGTGCCAGTTCCGACTTAGAAGAGACCCAGTACTTC.

Here the CDR3 reads CASSQATLNTEAFF. CDR3 nucleotides: TGTGCCAGCAGCCAAGCGACATTGAACACTGAAGCTTTCTTT. V gene TRBV4-2 combines with J gene TRBJ1-1, with unresolved D. The CDR3 runs to 14 residues. V dropped 1 base and J dropped 0 bases, with 6 bases sitting between them. Germline CDR1 LGHNA, CDR2 YNFKEQ.

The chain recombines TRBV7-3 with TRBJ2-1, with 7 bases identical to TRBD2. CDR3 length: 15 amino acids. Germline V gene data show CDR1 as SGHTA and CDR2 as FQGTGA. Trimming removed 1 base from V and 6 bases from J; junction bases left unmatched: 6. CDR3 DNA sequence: TGTGCCAGCAGCTTAAGCATGCCGGGGGGCAATGAGCAGTTCTTC. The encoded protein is CASSLSMPGGNEQFF. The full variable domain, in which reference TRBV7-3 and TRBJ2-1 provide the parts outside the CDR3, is GAGVSQTPSNKVTEKGKYVELRCDPISGHTALYWYRQSLGQGPEFLIYFQGTGAADDSGLPNDRFFAVRPEGSVSTLKIQRTERGDSAVYLCASSLSMPGGNEQFFGPGTRLTVL.

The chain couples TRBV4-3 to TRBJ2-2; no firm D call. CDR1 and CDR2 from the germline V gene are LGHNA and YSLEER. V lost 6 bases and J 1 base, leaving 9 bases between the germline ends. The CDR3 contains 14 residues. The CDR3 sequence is CASRKGVNTGELFF. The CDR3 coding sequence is TGCGCCAGCAGGAAGGGCGTGAACACCGGGGAGCTGTTTTTT.

CDR3 loop: CASSLVGSGEETQYF. The CDR3, as DNA: TGTGCCAGCAGCTTAGTGGGCTCCGGGGAAGAGACCCAGTACTTC. This chain connects TRBV7-9 to TRBJ2-5; D perhaps matches TRBD2 (5 bases). Germline-derived CDR1 and CDR2 are SEHNR and FQNEAQ (reference sequence). V gave up 1 base and J gave up 3 bases, with 12 bases separating them. This CDR3 region has 15 residues.

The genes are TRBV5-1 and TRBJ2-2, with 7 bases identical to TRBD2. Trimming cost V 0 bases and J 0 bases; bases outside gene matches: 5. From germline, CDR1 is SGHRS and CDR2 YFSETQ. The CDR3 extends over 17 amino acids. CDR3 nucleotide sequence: TGCGCCAGCAGCTTGGAGGGAGGGCAGACGAACACCGGGGAGCTGTTTTTT. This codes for CASSLEGGQTNTGELFF.

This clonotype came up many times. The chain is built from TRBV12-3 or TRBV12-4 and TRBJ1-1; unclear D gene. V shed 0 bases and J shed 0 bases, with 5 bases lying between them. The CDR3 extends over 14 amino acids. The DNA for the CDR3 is TGTGCCAGCAGTTTAGCAGGGATGAACACTGAAGCTTTCTTT. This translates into CASSLAGMNTEAFF.

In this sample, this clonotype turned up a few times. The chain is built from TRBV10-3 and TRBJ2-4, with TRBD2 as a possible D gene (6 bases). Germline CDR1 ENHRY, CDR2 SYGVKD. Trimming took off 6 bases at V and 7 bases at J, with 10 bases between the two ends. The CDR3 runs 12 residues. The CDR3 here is CAISRDLNIQYF. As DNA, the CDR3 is TGTGCCATCAGCAGGGACTTGAACATTCAGTACTTC.

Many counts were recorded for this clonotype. The CDR3 DNA reads TGTGCCAGCAGCTTACCCCGGACTAGCGGAGACACAGATACGCAGTATTTT. It yields the protein CASSLPRTSGDTDTQYF. The chain carries TRBV7-6 and TRBJ2-3; 10 positions agree with TRBD2. V shed 2 bases and J 2 bases; nucleotides not matched to a gene: 7. Per the germline V gene, CDR1 is SGHVS and CDR2 is FNYEAQ. The CDR3 totals 17 residues.

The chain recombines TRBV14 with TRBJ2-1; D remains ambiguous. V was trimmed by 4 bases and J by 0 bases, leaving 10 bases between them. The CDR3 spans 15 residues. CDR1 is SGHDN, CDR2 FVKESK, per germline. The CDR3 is CASSPKLYSYNEQFF. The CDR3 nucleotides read TGTGCCAGCAGCCCGAAGCTATACTCCTACAATGAGCAGTTCTTC.

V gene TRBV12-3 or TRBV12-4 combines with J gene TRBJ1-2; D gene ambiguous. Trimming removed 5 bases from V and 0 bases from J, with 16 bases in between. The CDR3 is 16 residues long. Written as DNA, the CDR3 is TGTGCCAGCAGTCCCCCCGCCGGACGGGCTAACTATGGCTACACCTTC. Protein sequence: CASSPPAGRANYGYTF.

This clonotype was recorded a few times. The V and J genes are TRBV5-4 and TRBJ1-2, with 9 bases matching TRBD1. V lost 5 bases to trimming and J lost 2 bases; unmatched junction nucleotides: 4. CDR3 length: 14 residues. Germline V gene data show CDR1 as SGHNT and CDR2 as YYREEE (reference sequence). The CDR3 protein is CASREQGANYGYTF. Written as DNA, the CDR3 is TGTGCCAGCAGAGAACAGGGGGCGAACTATGGCTACACCTTC.

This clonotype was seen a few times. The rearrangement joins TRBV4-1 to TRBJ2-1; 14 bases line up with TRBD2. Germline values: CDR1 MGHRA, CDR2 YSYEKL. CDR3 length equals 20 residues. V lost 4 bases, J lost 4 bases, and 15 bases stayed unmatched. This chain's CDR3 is CASSPGGTSGRGERYNEQFF. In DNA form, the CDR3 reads TGCGCCAGCAGCCCCGGGGGGACTAGCGGGAGAGGGGAGCGGTACAATGAGCAGTTCTTC.

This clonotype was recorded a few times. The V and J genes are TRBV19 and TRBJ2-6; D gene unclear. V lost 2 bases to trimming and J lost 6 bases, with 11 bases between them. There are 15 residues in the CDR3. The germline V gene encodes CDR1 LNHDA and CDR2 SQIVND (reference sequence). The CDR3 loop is CASSIPLGAANVLTF. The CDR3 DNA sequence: TGTGCCAGTAGTATACCGCTTGGTGCGGCCAACGTCCTGACTTTC.

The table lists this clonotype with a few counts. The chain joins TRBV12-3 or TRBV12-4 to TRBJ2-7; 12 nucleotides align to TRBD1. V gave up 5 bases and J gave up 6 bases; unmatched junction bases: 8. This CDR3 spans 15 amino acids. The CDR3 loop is CASSQLGQGAGEQYF. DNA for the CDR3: TGTGCCAGCAGTCAACTGGGACAGGGGGCGGGCGAGCAGTACTTC.

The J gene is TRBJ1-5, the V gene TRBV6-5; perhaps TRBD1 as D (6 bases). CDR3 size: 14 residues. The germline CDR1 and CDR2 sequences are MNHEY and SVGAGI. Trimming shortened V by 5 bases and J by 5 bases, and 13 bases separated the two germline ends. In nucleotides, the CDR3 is TGTGCCAGCAGTCAACGGACAGCCCATCAGCCCCAGCATTTT. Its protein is CASSQRTAHQPQHF.

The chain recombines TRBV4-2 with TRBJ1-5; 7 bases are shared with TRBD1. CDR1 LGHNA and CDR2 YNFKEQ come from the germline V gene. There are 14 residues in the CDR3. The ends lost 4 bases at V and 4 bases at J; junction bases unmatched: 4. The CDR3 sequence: CASSPGTANQPQHF. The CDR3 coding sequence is TGTGCCAGCAGCCCGGGGACAGCAAATCAGCCCCAGCATTTT.

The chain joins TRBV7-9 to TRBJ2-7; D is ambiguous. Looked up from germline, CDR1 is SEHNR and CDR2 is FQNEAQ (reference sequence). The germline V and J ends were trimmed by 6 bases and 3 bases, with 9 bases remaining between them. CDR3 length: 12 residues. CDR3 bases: TGTGCCAGCAGGGGGAACTTCTACGAGCAGTACTTC. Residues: CASRGNFYEQYF.

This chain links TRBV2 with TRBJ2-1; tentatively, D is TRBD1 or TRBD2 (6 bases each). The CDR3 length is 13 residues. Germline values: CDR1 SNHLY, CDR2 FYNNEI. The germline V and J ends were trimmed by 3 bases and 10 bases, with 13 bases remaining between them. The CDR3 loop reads CASSDRGAMEQFF. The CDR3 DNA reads TGTGCCAGCAGTGATAGGGGGGCGATGGAGCAGTTCTTC.

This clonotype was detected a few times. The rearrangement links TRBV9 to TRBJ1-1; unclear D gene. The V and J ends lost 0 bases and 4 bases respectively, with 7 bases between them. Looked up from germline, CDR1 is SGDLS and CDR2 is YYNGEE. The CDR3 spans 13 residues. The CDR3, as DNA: TGTGCCAGCAGCGTAGAGGGTGTCACTGAAGCTTTCTTT. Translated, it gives CASSVEGVTEAFF.

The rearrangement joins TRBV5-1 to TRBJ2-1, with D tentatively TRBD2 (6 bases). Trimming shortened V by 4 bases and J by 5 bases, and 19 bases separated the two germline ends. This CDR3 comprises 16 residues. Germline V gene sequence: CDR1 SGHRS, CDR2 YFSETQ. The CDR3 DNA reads TGCGCCAGCAGCCCAGGTCCTGGGAGGTACGACAATGAGCAGTTCTTC. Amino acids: CASSPGPGRYDNEQFF. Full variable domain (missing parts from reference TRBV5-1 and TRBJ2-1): KAGVTQTPRYLIKTRGQQVTLSCSPISGHRSVSWYQQTPGQGLQFLFEYFSETQRNKGNFPGRFSGRQFSNSRSEMNVSTLELGDSALYLCASSPGPGRYDNEQFFGPGTRLTVL.

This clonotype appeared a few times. CDR3 in amino acids: CASSAITGGDAFF. For the CDR3, the DNA is TGCGCCAGCAGCGCGATTACAGGGGGCGATGCTTTCTTT. The chain links TRBV5-1 to TRBJ1-1; 9 bases align to TRBD1. The ends lost 4 bases at V and 11 bases at J; junction bases unmatched: 9. From germline, CDR1 is SGHRS and CDR2 YFSETQ. The CDR3 is made up of 13 amino acids.